The T cell receptor (beta chain) under discussion was sequenced for a study of lymphopenia after photon versus proton radiotherapy. Study-wide findings and caveats: After the lymphocyte nadir, photon-treated repertoires showed oligoclonal expansion, especially of CD8+ Temra cells. Only patients who died were analyzed for survival; proton advantage is unproven. Proton therapy kept repertoires fairly stable, unlike photons, which gained effector/memory cells. A bigger post-nadir fall in TCR diversity correlated inversely with survival time in deceased patients.

Data came from immunoSEQ multiplex PCR; TCRdb stores just in-frame clones and leaves some out. The data contain about 68,000 clones, roughly 93% of them singletons. On this clone: Its target is unknown.

This specimen was peripheral blood, taken from a patient treated with photon-based radiotherapy. The TCR originated in a woman in her sixties or seventies with pancreatic cancer.

This chain's CDR3 is CASSLTRGGSPLHF. DNA for the CDR3: TGTGCCAGCAGCTTAACGAGGGGGGGCTCACCCCTCCACTTT. This sequence joins TRBV7-3 and TRBJ1-6; D is perhaps TRBD1 (6 bases). The ends were cut back, 0 bases at V and 10 bases at J, with 10 bases in the middle. The CDR3 length is 14 residues. CDR1 is SGHTA, CDR2 FQGTGA, per germline. Full variable domain (missing parts from reference TRBV7-3 and TRBJ1-6): GAGVSQTPSNKVTEKGKYVELRCDPISGHTALYWYRQSLGQGPEFLIYFQGTGAADDSGLPNDRFFAVRPEGSVSTLKIQRTERGDSAVYLCASSLTRGGSPLHFGNGTRLTVT.